These T cell receptor beta chains were read from a single sample in a study of cytotoxic CD8 clonotypes in ibrutinib-treated CLL. Data came from immunoSEQ multiplex PCR; TCRdb stores just in-frame clones and leaves some out. The table has about 85,000 clones, roughly 80% seen once. The sample in question was PBMCs, obtained after 12 months of ibrutinib treatment. The receptors were gathered from a human donor with chronic lymphocytic leukemia. CDR3s include the opening cysteine and the closing phenylalanine or tryptophan. A D gene is named only where the DNA matches it firmly. Clone size is not always given. Where it is, it says once, few, many or a class for expanded clones.

v_gene	abundance	j_gene	d_gene	CDR3nt	CDR3aa
TRBV30	NA	TRBJ1-1	NA	TGTGCCTGGAGTGTTGGGGAGGACACTGAAGCTTTCTTT	CAWSVGEDTEAFF
TRBV5-6	NA	TRBJ1-3	NA	TGTGCCAGCAGCCTCAACTGGGGAAACACCATATATTTT	CASSLNWGNTIYF
TRBV6-5	NA	TRBJ2-5	NA	TGTGCCAGCAGGGAGGGATCGAGCGAGACCCAGTACTTC	CASREGSSETQYF
TRBV14	NA	TRBJ1-1	TRBD1	TGTGCCAGCAGCCACCGGCAGGGGGCCGGGAACACTGAAGCTTTCTTT	CASSHRQGAGNTEAFF
TRBV29-1	NA	TRBJ1-3	NA	TGCAGCGTTGTTGCAGGCTCTGGAAACACCATATATTTT	CSVVAGSGNTIYF
TRBV10-3	NA	TRBJ1-1	TRBD1	TGTGCCATGAAGCCGGGACAGGAGAACCTGAACACTGAAGCTTTCTTT	CAMKPGQENLNTEAFF
TRBV28	NA	TRBJ1-6	NA	TGTGCCAGCAGTTTTGTACGACGCGGTTCACCCCTCCACTTT	CASSFVRRGSPLHF
TRBV2	NA	TRBJ2-5	NA	TGTGCCAGCAGTGAAGGGACCTTCCAAGGGTCGATCCAAGAGACCCAGTACTTC	CASSEGTFQGSIQETQYF
TRBV5-1	NA	TRBJ2-7	TRBD1	TGCGCCAGCAGAGACAGGGGCGGCTACGGCGAGCAGTACTTC	CASRDRGGYGEQYF
TRBV29-1	NA	TRBJ2-2	NA	TGCAGCGCCCGACAGGCCCCGGGGGGGGAGCTGTTTTTT	CSARQAPGGELFF
TRBV5-6	NA	TRBJ2-7	TRBD1	TGTGCCAGCAGCCCCGACAGGGGTCGGCAGTACTTC	CASSPDRGRQYF
TRBV6-4	NA	TRBJ2-3	NA	TGTGCCAGCAGTGGGCCCCGAGGCACAGATACGCAGTATTTT	CASSGPRGTDTQYF
TRBV18	NA	TRBJ2-3	NA	TGTGCCAGCTCACCAGGGCAAAGCACTAGCACAGATACGCAGTATTTT	CASSPGQSTSTDTQYF
TRBV4-2	few	TRBJ2-7	TRBD2	TGTGCCAGCAGCCAATGGGGGTCGGGGGGCTCCTACGAGCAGTACTTC	CASSQWGSGGSYEQYF
TRBV28	NA	TRBJ2-2	NA	TGTGCCAGCAGTTTCAATTCGTTCCGATCCGGGGAGCTGTTTTTT	CASSFNSFRSGELFF
TRBV7-9	NA	TRBJ1-6	NA	TGTGCCAGCAGCTTAGGTGGGGCAGGGGCTAATTCACCCCTCCACTTT	CASSLGGAGANSPLHF
TRBV12-5	NA	TRBJ2-1	TRBD1	TGTGCTAGTGCCCCCGACAGGGATTTTTACAATGAGCAGTTCTTC	CASAPDRDFYNEQFF
TRBV7-3	medium-sized	TRBJ1-1	NA	TGTGCCAGCAGCCCCGCAGGGAACACTGAAGCTTTCTTT	CASSPAGNTEAFF
TRBV28	once	TRBJ2-1	TRBD2	TGTGCCAGCAGTACCGTGGGACTAGCCGACAATGAGCAGTTCTTC	CASSTVGLADNEQFF
TRBV10-1	NA	TRBJ2-7	NA	TGCGCCAGCAGTCCAACTAGGGGGGCCTACGAGCAGTACTTC	CASSPTRGAYEQYF
TRBV27	NA	TRBJ2-7	NA	TGTGCCAGCACTTATGCCCGGGACTCCTACGAGCAGTACTTC	CASTYARDSYEQYF
TRBV28	NA	TRBJ2-7	TRBD2	TGTGCCAGCAGTTTATCGGGGACGGGGGGCGAGCAGTACTTC	CASSLSGTGGEQYF
TRBV7-9	NA	TRBJ2-1	TRBD1	TGTGCCAGCAGCCCCCGGGACAGCTTCACCTACAATGAGCAGTTCTTC	CASSPRDSFTYNEQFF
TRBV2	NA	TRBJ1-5	NA	TGTGCCAGCAGTGTTCGTAGGAGGGGTCAGCCCCAGCATTTT	CASSVRRRGQPQHF
TRBV10-3	NA	TRBJ2-3	NA	TGTGCCATCTCTGGTACAGATACGCAGTATTTT	CAISGTDTQYF
TRBV7-2	NA	TRBJ2-4	NA	TGTGCCAGCAGCTTATGGGGGGGACAGCTCCTAGCCAAAAACATTCAGTACTTC	CASSLWGGQLLAKNIQYF
TRBV5-5	once	TRBJ1-2	NA	TGTGCCAGCAGCCGGGGGGCACCCCCGGGGAACTATGGCTACACCTTC	CASSRGAPPGNYGYTF
TRBV10-3	NA	TRBJ2-1	NA	TGTGCCATCAGTCTGCGACTGGATGAGCAGTTCTTC	CAISLRLDEQFF
TRBV11-3	NA	TRBJ2-3	TRBD1	TGTGCCAGCAGCTTAGAGGGGGACAGGGCGGAGGATACGCAGTATTTT	CASSLEGDRAEDTQYF
TRBV5-1	NA	TRBJ2-7	NA	TGCGCCAGCACCCCAACAGCCTCCTACGAGCAGTACTTC	CASTPTASYEQYF
TRBV7-9	NA	TRBJ2-2	TRBD2	TGTGCCAGCAGCTCACTCGCAGCGGGAGGGCCAGGGTACACCGGGGAGCTGTTTTTT	CASSSLAAGGPGYTGELFF
TRBV5-4	NA	TRBJ2-7	NA	TGTGCCAGCAGCTTGGAGCCGACTAAGCAGTACTTC	CASSLEPTKQYF
TRBV4-1	NA	TRBJ2-1	TRBD2	TGCGCCAGCAGCCAGGGACTAGCGGGAGTCGGAGAGCAGTTCTTC	CASSQGLAGVGEQFF
TRBV28	NA	TRBJ2-7	NA	TGTGCCAGCAGCCCCGGAGTCTACGAGCAGTACTTC	CASSPGVYEQYF
TRBV27	NA	TRBJ1-1	NA	TGTGCCAGCAGTTTATCGTGGGGGAACACTGAAGCTTTCTTT	CASSLSWGNTEAFF
TRBV28	NA	TRBJ2-3	NA	TGTGCCAGCAGTTCCCAGGGGGGAGGCACAGATACGCAGTATTTT	CASSSQGGGTDTQYF
TRBV28	few	TRBJ1-1	NA	TGTGCCAGCAGTTTAAGGGGGTTGGGTAACACTGAAGCTTTCTTT	CASSLRGLGNTEAFF
TRBV4-1	few	TRBJ2-7	NA	TGCGCCAGCAGCCAAGAATGGACAGCCTACGAGCAGTACTTC	CASSQEWTAYEQYF
TRBV5-1	NA	TRBJ1-3	TRBD1	TGCGCCAGCAGCTTGGGACAGGGTGACGGAAACACCATATATTTT	CASSLGQGDGNTIYF
TRBV29-1	few	TRBJ1-1	NA	TGCAGCGTCCGGGACCTCGAGCCTGAAGCTTTCTTT	CSVRDLEPEAFF
TRBV7-2	NA	TRBJ2-7	NA	TGTGCCAGCAGCCCGACTAGGCCCGAGCAGTACTTC	CASSPTRPEQYF
TRBV28	NA	TRBJ1-2	NA	TGTGCCAGCAGTTTAGGTTCCGGGTCTGGGTATGGCTACACCTTC	CASSLGSGSGYGYTF
TRBV5-1	NA	TRBJ2-7	NA	TGCGCCAGCAGCTTGGCGGGCCGGTCCGAGCAGTACTTC	CASSLAGRSEQYF
TRBV6-5	few	TRBJ2-2	NA	TGTGCCACCTGGGGCGGAGGGAACACCGGGGAGCTGTTTTTT	CATWGGGNTGELFF
TRBV7-9	NA	TRBJ2-1	NA	TGTGCCAGCAGCCGCGCCCTTTACAATGAGCAGTTCTTC	CASSRALYNEQFF
TRBV5-1	NA	TRBJ2-7	NA	TGCGCCAGCAGCTTGACAGGTGACTACTTCTACGAGCAGTACTTC	CASSLTGDYFYEQYF
TRBV5-1	NA	TRBJ2-7	NA	TGCGCCAGCAGCTTGGCCATTCAAAGAGGGGGTTCTGGGTCCTACGAGCAGTACTTC	CASSLAIQRGGSGSYEQYF
TRBV28	few	TRBJ2-5	NA	TGTGCCAGCAGTTTAGGGGGACATGGGACCCAGTACTTC	CASSLGGHGTQYF
TRBV19	few	TRBJ1-5	NA	TGTGCCACCTCAGGGGTAATGGGCAATCAGCCCCAGCATTTT	CATSGVMGNQPQHF
TRBV7-3	NA	TRBJ2-7	NA	TGTGCCAGCAGCTCGGGGGCCGGCGGGATGGTCGAGCAGTACTTC	CASSSGAGGMVEQYF
TRBV2	few	TRBJ1-5	NA	TGTGCCAGCAGTGTAGAGAGGGGGAATCAGCCCCAGCATTTT	CASSVERGNQPQHF
TRBV11-2	NA	TRBJ1-1	NA	TGTGCCAGCAGCATCGCCGGGGTGGGGGACACTGAAGCTTTCTTT	CASSIAGVGDTEAFF
TRBV10-3	NA	TRBJ2-7	TRBD1	TGTGCCATCAGTGAGGTGGGACAGGGGGGCGAGCAGTACTTC	CAISEVGQGGEQYF
TRBV10-3	NA	TRBJ2-1	NA	TGTGCCATCAGTGGCGGACAACTCTACAATGAGCAGTTCTTC	CAISGGQLYNEQFF